This TCR beta chain is drawn from a study of blood T cell repertoires in COVID-19. Study as a whole: COVID-19 samples, acute and convalescent, were from the United States, Italy and Spain.

In the source study's methods: Nucleated cell number was recorded as an estimate derived from reference gene primer amplification. Only in-frame clones appear in the TCRdb table, and some are missing; sequencing was by immunoSEQ multiplex PCR. V, J and clone size reflect that table, while D and trimming were determined from the DNA. The table has about 64,000 clones, roughly 85% seen once; the top ten hold more than 0.95%. V lost 4 bases to trimming and J lost 7 bases; unmatched junction nucleotides: 8. The CDR3 contains 15 residues. Germline values: CDR1 KGHDR, CDR2 SFDVKD. The origin of this receptor is a man aged 40-55 years with acute or convalescent COVID-19. The chain couples TRBV24-1 to TRBJ2-1; 8 nucleotides line up with TRBD1. The material sequenced was peripheral blood. The CDR3 spells CATSDRGPSLNEQFF. In DNA form, the CDR3 reads TGTGCCACCAGTGACAGGGGGCCCTCCCTAAATGAGCAGTTCTTC.